Each of the 20 T cell receptor beta chains below was sequenced from the same sample in a study of graft-versus-host responses after intestinal transplantation. The protocol was immunoSEQ multiplex PCR, while the TCRdb copy is restricted to in-frame clones and leaves out a portion. The sample lists 50,000 to 75,000 clones; almost 95% were seen once. Their cognate antigens are unknown. Specimen: unstimulated CD4+ T cells sorted from spleen or lymph node cells, collected before transplant. Receptor source: a human donor who was the organ donor for an intestinal transplant.

On this clone itself: This sample includes further DNA sequences coding for the same CDR3. The chain links TRBV6-4 to TRBJ1-2, with no clear D. Trimming left V 3 bases short and J 7 bases short, with 3 bases between. Germline values: CDR1 MRHNA, CDR2 SNTAGT. CDR3 length equals 10 residues. The CDR3 is CASSEGGYTF. CDR3 nucleotides: TGTGCCAGCAGTGAGGGTGGCTACACCTTC.

The chain uses TRBV18 and TRBJ1-2, with D unresolved. The CDR3 is 13 amino acids. The V end lost 2 bases, the J end lost 3 bases, and 7 bases lay between the germline ends. CDR1 KGHSH and CDR2 LQKENI come from the germline V gene. The CDR3 reads CASSPERDYGYTF. In nucleotides, the CDR3 is TGTGCCAGCTCACCAGAAAGGGACTATGGCTACACCTTC.

This clone was seen just once. This chain uses TRBV11-1 with TRBJ1-6; D might be TRBD1 (5 bases). This CDR3 is 15 amino acids long. Germline V gene sequence: CDR1 SGHAT, CDR2 FQDESV (reference sequence). The V end lost 5 bases, the J end lost 6 bases, and 14 bases lay between the germline ends. CDR3 sequence: CASSKQRGTNSPLHF. The DNA of the CDR3 is TGTGCCAGCAGCAAACAAAGGGGAACTAATTCACCCCTCCACTTT.

The chain uses TRBV27 and TRBJ1-5, with 10 bases aligning to TRBD1. Trimming removed 3 bases from V and 6 bases from J; junction bases left unmatched: 2. This CDR3 is 14 amino acids long. Germline CDR1 and CDR2: MNHEY and SMNVEV (reference sequence). Here the CDR3 reads CASSFRQGAQPQHF. The CDR3, as DNA: TGTGCCAGCAGTTTCCGACAGGGGGCTCAGCCCCAGCATTTT.

V is TRBV2 and J is TRBJ2-7; 9 nucleotides agree with TRBD1. J lost 3 bases, V lost 3 bases, and 3 bases had no gene match. The CDR3 length is 14 residues. CDR1 and CDR2 from the germline V gene are SNHLY and FYNNEI. CDR3 in DNA: TGTGCCAGCAGTGAGGGACAGGGACGCTACGAGCAGTACTTC. This translates into CASSEGQGRYEQYF.

This clone has just one count. This chain links TRBV11-2 with TRBJ2-2; 10 nucleotides match TRBD2. The V and J ends lost 2 bases and 2 bases, in that order; junction bases with no gene match: 5. CDR3 size: 17 residues. Germline CDR1 is SGHAT and CDR2 is FQNNGV. CDR3 nucleotides: TGTGCCAGCAGCTTACTTCTAGCGGGGGCCAACACCGGGGAGCTGTTTTTT. Translated, it gives CASSLLLAGANTGELFF.

The chain carries TRBV5-1 and TRBJ2-1; perhaps D is TRBD1 or TRBD2 (5 bases each). CDR3 length: 14 amino acids. Between the trimmed V and J ends, which lost 5 bases and 2 bases, there was a span of 11 bases. Germline V gives CDR1 SGHRS, CDR2 YFSETQ. The CDR3 here is CASRYRDAYNEQFF. The CDR3 DNA sequence: TGCGCCAGCAGATACCGGGACGCCTACAATGAGCAGTTCTTC.

The chain has TRBV6-1 and TRBJ1-2, with 8 bases fitting TRBD1. Germline assignment: CDR1 MNHNS and CDR2 SASEGT. Trimming removed 7 bases from V and 8 bases from J; junction bases left unmatched: 12. CDR3 size: 14 residues. CDR3 in amino acids: CASKTTGTGGGYTF. The CDR3 DNA follows: TGTGCCAGCAAAACCACCGGGACAGGTGGCGGCTACACCTTC.

V is TRBV4-3 and J is TRBJ1-2; TRBD1 might be the D (5 bases). V was shortened by 0 bases and J by 3 bases, with 8 bases between the two germline ends. In germline, CDR1 is LGHNA, CDR2 YSLEER. The CDR3 loop spans 14 amino acids. The CDR3 nucleotides read TGCGCCAGCAGCCAAGATTGGGGCGACTATGGCTACACCTTC. It translates to CASSQDWGDYGYTF.

J is TRBJ2-1 and V is TRBV11-2, with 10 positions matching TRBD2. J was trimmed by 6 bases and V by 6 bases; bases with no gene match: 8. CDR3 length equals 15 residues. Per germline, CDR1 SGHAT and CDR2 FQNNGV. Written as DNA, the CDR3 is TGTGCCAGCAGTGCAGCGGGGGGGCTCTTCAATGAGCAGTTCTTC. Amino acid sequence: CASSAAGGLFNEQFF.

The chain has TRBV25-1 and TRBJ2-2; D is possibly TRBD1 (6 bases). Trimming cost V 6 bases and J 0 bases, with 11 bases left between them. Germline V gene lookup returns CDR1 MGHDK and CDR2 SYGVNS. The CDR3 sequence is 15 residues long. In DNA, the CDR3 is TGTGCCAGCAGCCGCCCAGGGGCGAACACCGGGGAGCTGTTTTTT. It encodes CASSRPGANTGELFF.

This chain joins TRBV29-1 and TRBJ2-1; TRBD1 agrees at 8 bases. V was clipped by 5 bases and J by 7 bases; unmatched bases: 7. CDR3 length: 13 amino acids. The germline CDR1 and CDR2 sequences are SQVTM and ANQGSEA. CDR3 sequence (DNA): TGCAGCGTTTTGGACAGGGCATGGAATGAGCAGTTCTTC. Protein sequence: CSVLDRAWNEQFF.

The chain uses TRBV2 and TRBJ1-1; D gene unclear. CDR3 length: 14 amino acids. Germline V CDR1 and CDR2: SNHLY, FYNNEI. V was clipped by 7 bases and J by 3 bases, with 15 bases between them. The DNA of the CDR3 is TGTGCCAGCATAAGGCGTGAGATGGACACTGAAGCTTTCTTT. Translated, it gives CASIRREMDTEAFF.

The V call is TRBV7-9, the J call TRBJ2-5; perhaps TRBD1 as D (5 bases). CDR1 is SEHNR, CDR2 FQNEAQ, per germline (reference sequence). The CDR3 is 15 amino acids. V lost 3 bases and J lost 4, with 15 bases in between. DNA of the CDR3: TGTGCCAGCAGCTTCATGCCTAGGGGCCGAGAGACCCAGTACTTC. This codes for CASSFMPRGRETQYF.

This chain uses TRBV5-1 with TRBJ2-4; D is unclear. Between the trimmed V and J ends, which lost 7 bases and 2 bases, there was a span of 13 bases. CDR3 length: 14 residues. Germline lookup yields CDR1 SGHRS and CDR2 YFSETQ. In DNA, the CDR3 is TGCGCCAGCTCCTCGGGCCATTCCAAAAACATTCAGTACTTC. Encoded protein: CASSSGHSKNIQYF.

In its sample, this clone was seen once. The chain combines TRBV7-9 with TRBJ2-7; 11 nucleotides line up with TRBD1. The V segment lost 5 bases and the J segment 6 bases; nucleotides outside the gene matches: 15. The CDR3 loop spans 17 amino acids. Germline V gene data show CDR1 as SEHNR and CDR2 as FQNEAQ (reference sequence). DNA for the CDR3: TGTGCCAGCAGCCCGATACTCCCGGGACAGGGGGGGGTCGAGCAGTACTTC. Protein product: CASSPILPGQGGVEQYF.

The DNA for the CDR3 is TGTGCCAGCCCCGGACAGGGGTTCCGAGAAAAAGAGACCCAGTACTTC. Amino acids: CASPGQGFREKETQYF. V is TRBV11-2 and J is TRBJ2-5; 9 bases align to TRBD1. V trimming: 8 bases; J trimming: 3 bases; junction bases outside the gene matches: 13. Germline lookup yields CDR1 SGHAT and CDR2 FQNNGV. This CDR3 has 16 amino acids.

This clone has a handful of counts. The chain recombines TRBV29-1 with TRBJ2-1, with TRBD2 identical over 8 bases. Germline CDR1 reads SQVTM; CDR2 reads ANQGSEA. The trim removed 7 bases at V and 2 bases at J, leaving 7 bases unmatched. The CDR3 consists of 14 residues. DNA of the CDR3: TGCAGCGACCCGAGCGGGGGACCCTACAATGAGCAGTTCTTC. This translates into CSDPSGGPYNEQFF.

The chain uses TRBV4-1 and TRBJ2-3, with D perhaps TRBD2 (6 bases). Germline V lookup: CDR1 MGHRA, CDR2 YSYEKL. V lost 4 bases, J lost 5 bases, and 19 bases lay in between. The CDR3 runs to 16 residues. CDR3 region: CASSPIPRVGGDTQYF. The CDR3 region has the DNA TGCGCCAGCAGCCCGATCCCCAGGGTGGGGGGAGATACGCAGTATTTT.

The CDR3, as DNA: TGTGCCAGCAGTAGGCAGAGTGGCTATGGCTACACCTTC. Its translation is CASSRQSGYGYTF. V gene TRBV2 combines with J gene TRBJ1-2; unclear D gene. This CDR3 spans 13 amino acids. Germline CDR1 reads SNHLY; CDR2 reads FYNNEI. Between the trimmed V and J ends, which lost 5 bases and 4 bases, there was a span of 11 bases.